The next 8 T cell receptor beta chains were all read from a single sample in a study of T-cell reconstitution after alpha-beta-depleted transplantation in children. A library of TCRbeta sequences, prepared with unique molecular identifiers, was generated. TCRdb reprocessed the PCR reads via MiXCR and lists one record per CDR3 protein. Among fewer than 250,000 distinct CDR3 sequences, under 20% were seen once, and the ten largest hold 35% to 50%. The starting material was PBMCs, mostly from graft donor cells, obtained 360 days after TCRalphabeta/CD19-depleted stem cell transplant. These receptors originate from a male patient aged 2 to 10 who had a stem cell transplant for acute lymphoblastic leukemia, so the T cells may come from the graft donor.

Only a few counts were recorded for this clonotype. This rearrangement joins TRBV28 to TRBJ2-1; 7 bases agree with TRBD2. The CDR3 is 16 residues long. Germline loops: CDR1 MDHEN, CDR2 SYDVKM. With 5 bases clipped from V and 7 bases from J, the junction kept 14 bases outside the gene matches. The CDR3 is CASSPPLGGPSNEQFF. CDR3 nucleotide sequence: TGTGCCAGCAGTCCCCCACTGGGAGGGCCTAGTAATGAGCAGTTCTTC.

The rearrangement links TRBV3-1 to TRBJ1-1; D ambiguous. The germline CDR1 and CDR2 sequences are LGHDT and YNNKEL (reference sequence). CDR3 length: 14 amino acids. The V and J ends lost 0 bases and 8 bases respectively, with 13 bases between them. CDR3 DNA sequence: TGTGCCAGCAGCCAAGATTTCGGGCCGGGAGAAGCTTTCTTT. Translated: CASSQDFGPGEAFF.

This rearrangement joins TRBV7-2 to TRBJ1-5; a possible D gene is TRBD1 (6 bases). The CDR3 is 14 residues long. Trimming left V 5 bases short and J 3 bases short, with 11 bases between. Germline V gives CDR1 SGHTA, CDR2 FQGNSA. CDR3 amino acids: CASSGTGFNQPQHF. The CDR3 nucleotides read TGTGCCAGCAGCGGTACAGGGTTCAATCAGCCCCAGCATTTT. The whole variable domain, filled in from reference TRBV7-2 and TRBJ1-5, reads GAGVSQSPSNKVTEKGKDVELRCDPISGHTALYWYRQSLGQGLEFLIYFQGNSAPDKSGLPSDRFSAERTGGSVSTLTIQRTQQEDSAVYLCASSGTGFNQPQHFGDGTRLSIL.

This chain joins TRBV5-1 and TRBJ1-4; D is possibly TRBD1 (5 bases). Germline values: CDR1 SGHRS, CDR2 YFSETQ. The CDR3 extends over 16 amino acids. Trimming shortened V by 0 bases and J by 5 bases, and 14 bases separated the two germline ends. CDR3 loop: CASSLADGGENEKLFF. CDR3 in DNA: TGCGCCAGCAGCTTGGCCGACGGGGGAGAGAATGAAAAACTGTTTTTT.

The chain links TRBV18 to TRBJ1-2; no definite D call. Germline V gene data show CDR1 as KGHSH and CDR2 as LQKENI. This CDR3 has 14 amino acids. Trimming removed 2 bases from V and 0 bases from J, with 7 bases in between. The CDR3: CASSPDGTNYGYTF. The CDR3 DNA sequence: TGTGCCAGCTCACCAGACGGTACTAACTATGGCTACACCTTC.

CDR3 nucleotides: TGTGCCAGCCGGGACAGGGTTGAGCGGGATGAGCAGTTCTTC. Translated, it gives CASRDRVERDEQFF. V gene TRBV2 combines with J gene TRBJ2-1, with 9 bases aligning to TRBD1. The CDR3 contains 14 residues. The junction had 10 bases not matched to a gene; V was cut back by 8 bases and J by 8 bases. CDR1 is SNHLY and CDR2 is FYNNEI in the germline V gene.

J is TRBJ1-5 and V is TRBV20-1; D may be TRBD1 (6 bases). Germline CDR1 DFQATT, CDR2 SNEGSKA (reference sequence). V shed 0 bases and J shed 6 bases, with 18 bases lying between them. There are 16 residues in the CDR3. The CDR3 protein is CSARDNSGGSAQPQHF. The DNA for the CDR3 is TGCAGTGCTAGAGATAATAGCGGGGGCAGCGCTCAGCCCCAGCATTTT.

This clonotype was counted at least ten times. The chain recombines TRBV29-1 with TRBJ1-6, with 7 positions matching TRBD1. Germline CDR1 is SQVTM and CDR2 is ANQGSEA. J gave up 7 bases and V 5 bases, and 8 bases lay outside the gene matches. CDR3 length: 14 residues. CDR3 DNA: TGCAGCGTTCGCGAAGACAGGGTAAATTCACCCCTCCACTTT. This gives the protein CSVREDRVNSPLHF.